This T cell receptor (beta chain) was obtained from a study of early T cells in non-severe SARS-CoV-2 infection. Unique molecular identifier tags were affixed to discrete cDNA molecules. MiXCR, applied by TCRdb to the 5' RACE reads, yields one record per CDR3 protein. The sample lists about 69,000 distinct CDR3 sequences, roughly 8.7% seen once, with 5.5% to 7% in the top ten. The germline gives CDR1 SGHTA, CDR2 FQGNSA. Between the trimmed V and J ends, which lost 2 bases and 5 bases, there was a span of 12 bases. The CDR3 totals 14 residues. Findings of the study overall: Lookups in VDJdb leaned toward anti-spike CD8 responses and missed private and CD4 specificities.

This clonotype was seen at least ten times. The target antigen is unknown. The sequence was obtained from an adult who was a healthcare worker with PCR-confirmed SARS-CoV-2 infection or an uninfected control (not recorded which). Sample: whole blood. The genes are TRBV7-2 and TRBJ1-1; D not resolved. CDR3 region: CASSLNPGTTEAFF. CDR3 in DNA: TGTGCCAGCAGCTTAAATCCGGGAACAACTGAAGCTTTCTTT. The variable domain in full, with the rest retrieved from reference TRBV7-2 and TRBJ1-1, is GAGVSQSPSNKVTEKGKDVELRCDPISGHTALYWYRQSLGQGLEFLIYFQGNSAPDKSGLPSDRFSAERTGGSVSTLTIQRTQQEDSAVYLCASSLNPGTTEAFFGQGTRLTVV.